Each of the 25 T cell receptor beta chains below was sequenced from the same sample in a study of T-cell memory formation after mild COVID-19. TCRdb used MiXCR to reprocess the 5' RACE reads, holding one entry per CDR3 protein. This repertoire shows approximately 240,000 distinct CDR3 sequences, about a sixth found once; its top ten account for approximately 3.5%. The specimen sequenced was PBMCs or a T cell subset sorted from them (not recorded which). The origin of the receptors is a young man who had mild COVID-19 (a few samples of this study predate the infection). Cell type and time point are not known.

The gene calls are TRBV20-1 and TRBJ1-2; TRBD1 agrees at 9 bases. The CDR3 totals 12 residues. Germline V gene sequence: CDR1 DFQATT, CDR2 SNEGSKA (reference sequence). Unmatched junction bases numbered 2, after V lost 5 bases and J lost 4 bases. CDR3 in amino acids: CSASGQGYGYTF. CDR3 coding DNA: TGCAGTGCTTCGGGACAGGGCTATGGCTACACCTTC.

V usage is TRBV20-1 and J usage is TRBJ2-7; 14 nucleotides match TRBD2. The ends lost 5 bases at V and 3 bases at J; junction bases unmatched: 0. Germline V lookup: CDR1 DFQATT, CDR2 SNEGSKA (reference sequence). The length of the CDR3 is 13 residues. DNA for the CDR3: TGCAGTGCTGGGACTAGCGGGGGCTACGAGCAGTACTTC. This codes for CSAGTSGGYEQYF.

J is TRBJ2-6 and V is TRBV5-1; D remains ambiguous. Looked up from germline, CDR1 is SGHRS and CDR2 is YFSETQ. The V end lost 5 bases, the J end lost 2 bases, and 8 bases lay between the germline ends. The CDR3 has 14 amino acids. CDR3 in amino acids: CASRDLAGANVLTF. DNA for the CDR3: TGCGCCAGCAGGGATCTCGCTGGGGCCAACGTCCTGACTTTC.

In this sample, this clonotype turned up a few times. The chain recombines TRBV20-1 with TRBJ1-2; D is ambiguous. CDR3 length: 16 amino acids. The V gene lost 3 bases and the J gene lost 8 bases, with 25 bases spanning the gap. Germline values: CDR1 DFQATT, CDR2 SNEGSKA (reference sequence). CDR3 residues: CSASLSARSADGGYTF. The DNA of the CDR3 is TGCAGTGCTAGCCTTTCGGCCCGTAGCGCCGACGGGGGCTACACCTTC.

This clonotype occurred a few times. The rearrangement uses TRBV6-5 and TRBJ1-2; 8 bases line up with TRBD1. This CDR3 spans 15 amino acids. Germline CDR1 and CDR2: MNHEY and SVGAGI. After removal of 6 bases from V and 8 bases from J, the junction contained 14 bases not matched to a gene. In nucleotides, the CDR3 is TGTGCCAGCAGGCCTGACAGGGGTTCGTATGCGGGCTACACCTTC. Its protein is CASRPDRGSYAGYTF.

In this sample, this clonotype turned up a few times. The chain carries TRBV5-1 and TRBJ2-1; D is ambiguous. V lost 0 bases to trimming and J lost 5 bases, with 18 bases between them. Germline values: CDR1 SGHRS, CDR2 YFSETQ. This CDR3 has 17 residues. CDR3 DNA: TGCGCCAGCAGCTTGGTGATCTTATTGGGCAGCCACAATGAGCAGTTCTTC. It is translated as CASSLVILLGSHNEQFF. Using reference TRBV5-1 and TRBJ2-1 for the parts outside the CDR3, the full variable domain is KAGVTQTPRYLIKTRGQQVTLSCSPISGHRSVSWYQQTPGQGLQFLFEYFSETQRNKGNFPGRFSGRQFSNSRSEMNVSTLELGDSALYLCASSLVILLGSHNEQFFGPGTRLTVL.

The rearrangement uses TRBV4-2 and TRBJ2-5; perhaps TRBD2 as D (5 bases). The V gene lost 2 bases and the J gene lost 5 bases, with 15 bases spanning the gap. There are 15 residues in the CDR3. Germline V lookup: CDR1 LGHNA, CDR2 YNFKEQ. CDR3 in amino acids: CASSQRSDRGETQYF. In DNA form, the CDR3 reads TGTGCCAGCAGCCAACGGTCGGATAGAGGGGAGACCCAGTACTTC.

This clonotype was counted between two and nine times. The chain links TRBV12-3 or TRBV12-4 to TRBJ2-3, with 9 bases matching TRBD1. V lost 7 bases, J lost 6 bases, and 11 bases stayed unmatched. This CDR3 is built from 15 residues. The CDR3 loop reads CASNSGTGKADTQYF. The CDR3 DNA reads TGTGCCAGCAACTCCGGGACAGGGAAAGCGGATACGCAGTATTTT.

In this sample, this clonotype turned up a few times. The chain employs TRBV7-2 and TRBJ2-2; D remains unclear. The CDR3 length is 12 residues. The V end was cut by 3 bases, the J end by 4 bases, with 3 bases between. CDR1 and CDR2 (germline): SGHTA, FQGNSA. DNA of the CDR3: TGTGCCAGCAGCTTTCCCACCGGGGAGCTGTTTTTT. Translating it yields CASSFPTGELFF.

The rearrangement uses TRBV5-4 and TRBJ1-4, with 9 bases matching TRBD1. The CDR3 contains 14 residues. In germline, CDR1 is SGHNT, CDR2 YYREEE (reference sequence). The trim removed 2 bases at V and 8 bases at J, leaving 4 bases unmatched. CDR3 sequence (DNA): TGTGCCAGCAGCTTACAGGGGGCGGTCGAAAAACTGTTTTTT. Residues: CASSLQGAVEKLFF.

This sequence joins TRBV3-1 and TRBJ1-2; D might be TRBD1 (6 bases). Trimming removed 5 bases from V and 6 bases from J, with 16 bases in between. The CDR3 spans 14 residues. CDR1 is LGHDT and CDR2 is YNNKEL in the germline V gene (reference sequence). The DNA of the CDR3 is TGTGCCAGCAGCGGTCCAGGGGCCTATAATGGCTACACCTTC. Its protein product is CASSGPGAYNGYTF.

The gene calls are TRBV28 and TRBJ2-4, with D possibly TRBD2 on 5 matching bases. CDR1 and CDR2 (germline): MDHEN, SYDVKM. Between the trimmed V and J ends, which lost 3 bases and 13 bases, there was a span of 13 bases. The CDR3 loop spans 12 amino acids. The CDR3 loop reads CASSFLGRKQYF. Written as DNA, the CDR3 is TGTGCCAGCAGTTTTCTGGGGAGAAAACAGTACTTC.

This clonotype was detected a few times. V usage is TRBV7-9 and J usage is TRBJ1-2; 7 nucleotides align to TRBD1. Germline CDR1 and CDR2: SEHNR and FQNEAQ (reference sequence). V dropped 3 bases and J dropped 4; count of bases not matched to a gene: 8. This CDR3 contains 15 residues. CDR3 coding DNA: TGTGCCAGCAGCTTGGGGACAGCGAGCTTCTATGGCTACACCTTC. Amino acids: CASSLGTASFYGYTF.

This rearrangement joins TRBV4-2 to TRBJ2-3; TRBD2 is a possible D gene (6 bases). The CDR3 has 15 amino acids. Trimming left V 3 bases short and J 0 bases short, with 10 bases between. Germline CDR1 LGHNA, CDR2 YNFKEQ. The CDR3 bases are TGTGCCAGCAGCCAGTTAGCGGAGAGCACAGATACGCAGTATTTT. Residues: CASSQLAESTDTQYF.

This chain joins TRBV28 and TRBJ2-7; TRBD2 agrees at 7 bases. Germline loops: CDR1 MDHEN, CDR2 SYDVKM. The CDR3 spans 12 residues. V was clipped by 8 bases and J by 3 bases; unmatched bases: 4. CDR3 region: CASSGGVYEQYV. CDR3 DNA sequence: TGTGCCAGCTCGGGGGGAGTCTACGAGCAGTACGTC.

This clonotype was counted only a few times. CDR3 region: CASSHPTHGYTF. CDR3 coding DNA: TGTGCCAGCAGCCACCCCACTCACGGCTACACCTTC. The chain uses TRBV11-2 and TRBJ1-2; D gene unclear. CDR3 size: 12 residues. Trimming removed 5 bases from V and 8 bases from J, with 12 bases in between. Germline assignment: CDR1 SGHAT and CDR2 FQNNGV. Full variable domain (outside the CDR3, taken from reference TRBV11-2 and TRBJ1-2): EAGVAQSPRYKIIEKRQSVAFWCNPISGHATLYWYQQILGQGPKLLIQFQNNGVVDDSQLPKDRFSAERLKGVDSTLKIQPAKLEDSAVYLCASSHPTHGYTFGSGTRLTVV.

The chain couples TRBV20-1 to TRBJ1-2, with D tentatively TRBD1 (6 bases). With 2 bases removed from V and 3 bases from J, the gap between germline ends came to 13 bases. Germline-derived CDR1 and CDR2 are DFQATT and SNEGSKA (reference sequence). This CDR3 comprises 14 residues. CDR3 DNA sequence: TGCAGTGCTAGATTTGTTCAGGGGTACTATGGCTACACCTTC. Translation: CSARFVQGYYGYTF.

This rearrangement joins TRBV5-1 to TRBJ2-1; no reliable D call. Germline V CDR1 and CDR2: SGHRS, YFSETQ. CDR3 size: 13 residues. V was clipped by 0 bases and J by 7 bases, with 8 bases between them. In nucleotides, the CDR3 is TGCGCCAGCAGCTTGGGGTGGCAGAATGAGCAGTTCTTC. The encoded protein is CASSLGWQNEQFF.

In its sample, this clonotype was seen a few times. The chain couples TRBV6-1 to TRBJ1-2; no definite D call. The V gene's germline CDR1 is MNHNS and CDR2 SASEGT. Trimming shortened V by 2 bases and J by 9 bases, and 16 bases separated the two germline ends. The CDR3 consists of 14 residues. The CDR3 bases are TGTGCCAGCAGTGAACGTGGAAGCGCCCTCAGCTACACCTTC. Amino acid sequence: CASSERGSALSYTF.

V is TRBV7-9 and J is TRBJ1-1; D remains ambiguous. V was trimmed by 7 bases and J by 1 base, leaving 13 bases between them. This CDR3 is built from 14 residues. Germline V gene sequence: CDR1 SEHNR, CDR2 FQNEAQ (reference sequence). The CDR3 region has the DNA TGTGCCAGCACCAGCCTTGGTGGGAACACTGAAGCTTTCTTT. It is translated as CASTSLGGNTEAFF.

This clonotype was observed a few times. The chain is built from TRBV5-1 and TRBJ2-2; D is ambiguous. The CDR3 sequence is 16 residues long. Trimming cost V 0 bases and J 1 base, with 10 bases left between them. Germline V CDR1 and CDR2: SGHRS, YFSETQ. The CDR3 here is CASSLAVTENTGELFF. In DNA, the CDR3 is TGCGCCAGCAGCTTGGCCGTGACGGAGAACACCGGGGAGCTGTTTTTT.

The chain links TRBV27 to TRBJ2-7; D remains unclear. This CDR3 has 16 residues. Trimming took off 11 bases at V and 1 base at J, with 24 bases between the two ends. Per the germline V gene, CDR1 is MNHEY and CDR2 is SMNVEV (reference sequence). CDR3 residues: CAPPTPGHANSYEQYF. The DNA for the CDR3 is TGTGCCCCCCCGACACCCGGGCATGCGAATTCCTACGAGCAGTACTTC.

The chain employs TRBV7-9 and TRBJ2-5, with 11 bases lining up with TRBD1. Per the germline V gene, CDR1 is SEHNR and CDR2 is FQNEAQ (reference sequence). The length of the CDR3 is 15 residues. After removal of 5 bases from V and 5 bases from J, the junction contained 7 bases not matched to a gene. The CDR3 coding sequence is TGTGCCAGCAGCGAGACGGACAGGGGGCTTGAGACCCAGTACTTC. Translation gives CASSETDRGLETQYF.

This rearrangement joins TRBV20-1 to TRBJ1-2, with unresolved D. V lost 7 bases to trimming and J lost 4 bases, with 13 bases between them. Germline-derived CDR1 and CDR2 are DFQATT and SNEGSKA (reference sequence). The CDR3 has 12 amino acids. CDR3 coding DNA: TGCAGTGGGATCGGGGTTGGCTATGGCTACACCTTC. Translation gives CSGIGVGYGYTF.

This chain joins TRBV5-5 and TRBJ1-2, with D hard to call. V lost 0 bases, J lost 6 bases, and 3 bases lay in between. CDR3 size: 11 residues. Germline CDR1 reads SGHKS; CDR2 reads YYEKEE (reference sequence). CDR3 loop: CASSLVHGYTF. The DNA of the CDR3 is TGTGCCAGCAGCTTGGTACATGGCTACACCTTC.